This record concerns one T cell receptor beta chain sequence. This specimen comes from a study of blood T cell repertoires in COVID-19. Produced via immunoSEQ multiplex PCR; TCRdb's table is partial and in-frame only. The data contain 350,000 to 450,000 clones, around 92% of them singletons. The CDR3 spans 14 residues. Germline lookup yields CDR1 MNHGY and CDR2 SVAAGI. V shed 3 bases and J shed 2 bases, with 9 bases lying between them. The source material was PBMCs or T cells enriched from blood (not recorded which). This TCR derives from a woman in her twenties or thirties who had recovered from COVID-19. The rearrangement joins TRBV6-9 to TRBJ2-3; D not resolved. The CDR3 coding sequence is TGTGCCAGCAGTTACCCCGGGTCCACAGATACGCAGTATTTT. Protein product: CASSYPGSTDTQYF.